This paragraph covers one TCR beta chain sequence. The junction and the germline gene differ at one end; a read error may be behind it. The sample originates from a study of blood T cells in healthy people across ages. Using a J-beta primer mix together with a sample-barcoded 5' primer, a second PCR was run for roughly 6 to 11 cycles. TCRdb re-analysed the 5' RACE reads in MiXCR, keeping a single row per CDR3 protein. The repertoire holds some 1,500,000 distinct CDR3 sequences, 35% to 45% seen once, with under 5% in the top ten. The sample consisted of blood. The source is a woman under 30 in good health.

CDR3: CSASLSTKYNGQFF. CDR3 DNA: TGCAGTGCTAGTCTGTCTACTAAGTACAATGGGCAGTTCTTC. This chain joins TRBV20-1 and TRBJ2-1; D ambiguous. This CDR3 has 14 residues. Germline assignment: CDR1 DFQATT and CDR2 SNEGSKA (reference sequence).